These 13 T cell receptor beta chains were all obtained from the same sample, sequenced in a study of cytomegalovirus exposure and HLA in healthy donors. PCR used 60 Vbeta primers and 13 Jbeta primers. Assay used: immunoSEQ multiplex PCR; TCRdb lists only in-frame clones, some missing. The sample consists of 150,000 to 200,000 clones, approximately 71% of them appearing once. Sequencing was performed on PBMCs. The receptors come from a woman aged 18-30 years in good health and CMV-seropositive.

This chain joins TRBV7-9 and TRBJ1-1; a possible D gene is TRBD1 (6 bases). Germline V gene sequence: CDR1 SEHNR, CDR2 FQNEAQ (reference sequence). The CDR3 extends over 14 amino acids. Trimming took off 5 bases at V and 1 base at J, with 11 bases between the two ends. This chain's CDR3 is CASSPRDTNTEAFF. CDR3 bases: TGTGCCAGCAGCCCCCGGGACACGAACACTGAAGCTTTCTTT.

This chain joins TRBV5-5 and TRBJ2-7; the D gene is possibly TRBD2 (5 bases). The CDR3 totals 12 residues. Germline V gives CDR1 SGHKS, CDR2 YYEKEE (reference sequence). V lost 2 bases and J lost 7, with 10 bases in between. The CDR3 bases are TGTGCCAGCAGCTTTTCGGGCGGGGAGCAGTACTTC. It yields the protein CASSFSGGEQYF.

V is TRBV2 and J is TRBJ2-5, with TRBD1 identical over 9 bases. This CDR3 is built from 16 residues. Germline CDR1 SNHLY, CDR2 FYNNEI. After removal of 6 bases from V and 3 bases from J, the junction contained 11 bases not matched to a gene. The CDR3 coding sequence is TGTGCCAGCAGACATGGGACAGGGAGTGGGGAAGAGACCCAGTACTTC. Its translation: CASRHGTGSGEETQYF.

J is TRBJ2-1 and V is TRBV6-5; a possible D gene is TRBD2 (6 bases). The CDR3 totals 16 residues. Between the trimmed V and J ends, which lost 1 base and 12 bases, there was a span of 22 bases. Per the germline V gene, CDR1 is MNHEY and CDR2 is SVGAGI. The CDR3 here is CASSYLTRGSLGGQFF. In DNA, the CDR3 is TGTGCCAGCAGTTACTTGACCCGAGGTTCCCTCGGGGGGCAGTTCTTC.

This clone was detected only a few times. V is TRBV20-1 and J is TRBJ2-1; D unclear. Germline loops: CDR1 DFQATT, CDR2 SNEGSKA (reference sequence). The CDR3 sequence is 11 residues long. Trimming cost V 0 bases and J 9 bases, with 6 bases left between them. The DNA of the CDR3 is TGCAGTGCTAGAGATATCCGTGAGCAGTTCTTC. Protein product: CSARDIREQFF.

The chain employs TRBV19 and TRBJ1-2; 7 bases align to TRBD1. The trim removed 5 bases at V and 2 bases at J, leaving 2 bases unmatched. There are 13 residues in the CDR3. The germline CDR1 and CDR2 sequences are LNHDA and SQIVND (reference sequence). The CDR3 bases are TGTGCCAGTAGTTCGGGACAGAACTATGGCTACACCTTC. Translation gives CASSSGQNYGYTF.

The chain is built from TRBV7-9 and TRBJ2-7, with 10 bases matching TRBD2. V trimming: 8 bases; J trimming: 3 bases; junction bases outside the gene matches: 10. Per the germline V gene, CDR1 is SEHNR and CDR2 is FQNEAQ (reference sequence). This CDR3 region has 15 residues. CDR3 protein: CASGDGTSDYYEQYF. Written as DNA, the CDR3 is TGTGCCAGCGGGGACGGGACTAGCGATTACTACGAGCAGTACTTC.

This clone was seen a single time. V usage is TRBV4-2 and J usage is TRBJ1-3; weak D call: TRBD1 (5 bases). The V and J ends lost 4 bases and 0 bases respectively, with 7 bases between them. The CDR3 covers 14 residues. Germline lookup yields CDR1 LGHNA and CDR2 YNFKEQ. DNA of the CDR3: TGTGCCAGCAGCCCACAGGACTCTGGAAACACCATATATTTT. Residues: CASSPQDSGNTIYF.

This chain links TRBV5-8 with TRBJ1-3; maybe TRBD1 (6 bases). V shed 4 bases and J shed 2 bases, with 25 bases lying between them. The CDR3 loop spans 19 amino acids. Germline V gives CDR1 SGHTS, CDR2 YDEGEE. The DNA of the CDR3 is TGTGCCAGCAGCACTGGCCACCGGGGGGCGAAAGTAACTGGAAACACCATATATTTT. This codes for CASSTGHRGAKVTGNTIYF.

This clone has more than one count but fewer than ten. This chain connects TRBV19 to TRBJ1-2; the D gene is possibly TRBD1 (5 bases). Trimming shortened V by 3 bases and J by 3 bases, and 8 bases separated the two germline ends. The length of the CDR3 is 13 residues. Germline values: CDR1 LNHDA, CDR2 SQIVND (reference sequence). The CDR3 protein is CASSIGGYYGYTF. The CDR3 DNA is TGTGCCAGTAGTATTGGGGGGTACTATGGCTACACCTTC. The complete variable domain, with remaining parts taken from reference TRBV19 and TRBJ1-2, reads DGGITQSPKYLFRKEGQNVTLSCEQNLNHDAMYWYRQDPGQGLRLIYYSQIVNDFQKGDIAEGYSVSREKKESFPLTVTSAQKNPTAFYLCASSIGGYYGYTFGSGTRLTVV.

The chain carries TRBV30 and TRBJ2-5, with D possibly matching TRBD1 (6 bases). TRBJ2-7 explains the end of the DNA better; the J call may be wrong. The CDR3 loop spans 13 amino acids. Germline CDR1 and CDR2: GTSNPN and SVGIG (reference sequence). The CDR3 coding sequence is TGTGCCTGGGCCCAGGGGATCCCCTACGAGCAGTACTTC. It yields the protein CAWAQGIPYEQYF.

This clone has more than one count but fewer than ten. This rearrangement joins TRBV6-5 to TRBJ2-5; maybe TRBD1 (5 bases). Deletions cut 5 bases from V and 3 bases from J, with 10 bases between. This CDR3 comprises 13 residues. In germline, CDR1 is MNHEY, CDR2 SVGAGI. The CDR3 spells CASSRGLEETQYF. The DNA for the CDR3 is TGTGCCAGCAGTAGGGGCCTAGAAGAGACCCAGTACTTC.

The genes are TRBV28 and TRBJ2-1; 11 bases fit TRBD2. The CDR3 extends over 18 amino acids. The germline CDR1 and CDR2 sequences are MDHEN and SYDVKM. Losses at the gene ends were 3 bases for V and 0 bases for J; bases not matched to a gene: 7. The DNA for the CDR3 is TGTGCCAGCAGTTTGGATAGCGGGAGGGTTGGCTCCTACAATGAGCAGTTCTTC. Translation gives CASSLDSGRVGSYNEQFF.